The T cell receptor beta chain under discussion was sequenced for a study of control samples from healthy donors and cancer patients (dated by TCRdb to the early 2020s). The method was the immunoSEQ multiplex PCR assay. TCRdb stores this immuneACCESS table with in-frame sequences only. Part of the clones is absent; in the studies checked, under half of the shortfall reflects unresolved V genes, and no reason is known for the rest. The sample contains 75,000 to 95,000 clones, roughly 91% of them found a single time. The ten largest make up over 8.5% of the sample. A note on this clone: Its specific antigen is unknown. No base quality values were provided; no much bigger clone lies one nucleotide off.

CDR3 length: 16 amino acids, cysteine to phenylalanine. Only the CDR3 portion is preserved as DNA: 48 bases, with reading frame beginning at the first base. Compared with germline, V lacks 2 bases and J lacks 1 base; bases without a gene match: 7. CDR1 and CDR2, looked up from the germline V gene (reference sequence), are MNHEY and SMNVEV. This sequence was found in a woman aged 45 to 65 with colorectal cancer. Sequencing input: PBMCs. The chain links TRBV27 with TRBJ1-1, with 7 bases aligning to TRBD1. The DNA sequence is TGTGCCAGCAGTTTAAGCGCGACAGGGAGGAACACTGAAGCTTTCTTT. This is translated as CASSLSATGRNTEAFF.